The table lists the clone carrying this TCR beta chain with a count of one. Its specificity is unknown. Deletions cut 7 bases from V and 7 bases from J, with 13 bases between. Germline V lookup: CDR1 LNHDA, CDR2 SQIVND (reference sequence). The CDR3 is made up of 13 amino acids. The data were taken from a study of long-term antiretroviral therapy in people with HIV. The assay, immunoSEQ v3.0, was run at survey level. Using immunoSEQ multiplex PCR, the repertoire was profiled, and TCRdb retains in-frame clones only, with some absent. The repertoire has approximately 13,000 clones, around 80% of them found once; the top ten carry approximately 19%. Broader study findings: Repertoires from HIV showed CDR3 length ranges narrower than those of controls. Older ART regimens may have been in use when blood was drawn between the mid-2000s and the late 2010s.

Specimen: unsorted PBMCs, collected 1.3 years before starting antiretroviral therapy. This sequence joins TRBV19 and TRBJ1-4, with D possibly TRBD1 on 5 matching bases. This TCR was sampled from a man aged 40-50 years with HIV. The DNA for the CDR3 is TGTGCCAGTATGGACACAAAGGGTGAAAAACTGTTTTTT. Its translation: CASMDTKGEKLFF.